These 13 T cell receptor beta chains were sequenced from one sample in a study of cytomegalovirus exposure and HLA in healthy donors (dated by TCRdb to about 2017). Library construction relied on the immunoSEQ multiplex PCR assay. A mixture of 60 forward primers for TCR Vbeta segments and 13 reverse primers for TCR Jbeta segments was used in the multiplex PCR. Sourced from immuneACCESS, this table was stored by TCRdb with only in-frame sequences that have V and J called. A share of the clones is absent; for the studies checked, an unresolved V gene accounts for under half, and the remainder has no known explanation. This sample comprises about 130,000 clones, 60% to 80% of them detected only once. The top ten clonotypes cover 6% to 8% of the sample. The source material was PBMCs. The receptors come from a male donor in good health and CMV-seronegative.

This clone occurred a few times. The chain has TRBV11-2 and TRBJ2-7; D is uncertain. Germline loops: CDR1 SGHAT, CDR2 FQNNGV. Trimming took 5 bases from V and 3 from J, leaving 11 bases between them. The CDR3 covers 13 residues. CDR3 in amino acids: CASSPFRVYEQYF. The CDR3 coding sequence is TGTGCCAGCAGCCCCTTCCGGGTCTACGAGCAGTACTTC.

The chain is built from TRBV7-9 and TRBJ1-1, with unresolved D. The CDR3 totals 13 residues. Trimming left V 5 bases short and J 1 base short, with 8 bases between. Germline values: CDR1 SEHNR, CDR2 FQNEAQ (reference sequence). The CDR3 DNA reads TGTGCCAGCAGCCCCGAGGGGAACACTGAAGCTTTCTTT. This encodes CASSPEGNTEAFF.

This clone has just one count. The chain combines TRBV5-1 with TRBJ2-7; a weak D match, TRBD1 (7 bases). V was shortened by 4 bases and J by 6 bases, with 8 bases between the two germline ends. This CDR3 region has 11 residues. Germline CDR1 reads SGHRS; CDR2 reads YFSETQ. This CDR3 is CASSQGGEQYF. The CDR3 DNA is TGCGCCAGCAGCCAGGGGGGCGAGCAGTACTTC.

The CDR3 DNA sequence: TGTGCCAGCAGTCCTATTCCACTCCGGGACAGGGACCGCGAGCAGTACTTC. This translates into CASSPIPLRDRDREQYF. V and J are TRBV28 and TRBJ2-7, with TRBD1 identical over 9 bases. The V and J ends lost 5 bases and 6 bases, in that order; junction bases with no gene match: 17. This CDR3 spans 17 amino acids. The germline V gene encodes CDR1 MDHEN and CDR2 SYDVKM.

The gene calls are TRBV28 and TRBJ2-1; 16 bases fit TRBD2. Unmatched junction bases numbered 10, after V lost 5 bases and J lost 0 bases. In germline, CDR1 is MDHEN, CDR2 SYDVKM. The CDR3 runs to 20 residues. The CDR3 coding sequence is TGTGCCAGCAGTCTAACGGGACTAGCGGGAGGGCCGAGCTCCTACAATGAGCAGTTCTTC. Translation: CASSLTGLAGGPSSYNEQFF.

This clone turned up a few times. The rearrangement joins TRBV28 to TRBJ1-2, with no clear D. Trimming removed 3 bases from V and 2 bases from J, with 10 bases in between. There are 14 residues in the CDR3. Germline CDR1 reads MDHEN; CDR2 reads SYDVKM. The CDR3 spells CASSFAGENYGYTF. CDR3 nucleotides: TGTGCCAGCAGTTTCGCAGGTGAAAACTATGGCTACACCTTC.

CDR3 region: CASSSRGKRTGFIYGYTF. The CDR3 DNA reads TGTGCCAGCAGCTCACGCGGAAAAAGGACAGGGTTTATTTATGGCTACACCTTC. The chain employs TRBV21-1 and TRBJ1-2; the table names TRBD1, a call not compared with the DNA. TRBV21-1 is deemed a pseudogene. CDR3 size: 18 residues.

This chain joins TRBV5-5 and TRBJ1-3; 7 nucleotides match TRBD1. J was trimmed by 3 bases and V by 0 bases; bases with no gene match: 6. The CDR3 extends over 16 amino acids. Germline V gene data show CDR1 as SGHKS and CDR2 as YYEKEE (reference sequence). CDR3 nucleotides: TGTGCCAGCAGCTTGGACGACAGGGCCGGTGGAAACACCATATATTTT. This gives the protein CASSLDDRAGGNTIYF.

The chain couples TRBV5-5 to TRBJ1-1; TRBD1 matches at 9 bases. The V and J ends lost 1 base and 4 bases, in that order; junction bases with no gene match: 8. Per the germline V gene, CDR1 is SGHKS and CDR2 is YYEKEE (reference sequence). CDR3 length: 16 amino acids. In DNA, the CDR3 is TGTGCCAGCAGCTTGTTATCGGGACAGGGAGGCACTGAAGCTTTCTTT. The encoded protein is CASSLLSGQGGTEAFF.

The rearrangement links TRBV29-1 to TRBJ2-6; TRBD2 might be the D (5 bases). In germline, CDR1 is SQVTM, CDR2 ANQGSEA. This CDR3 is 13 amino acids long. Trimming stripped 7 bases from V and 4 bases from J, with 11 bases between. CDR3 region: CSAGGRGANVLTF. The CDR3 DNA reads TGCAGCGCTGGAGGTCGCGGGGCCAACGTCCTGACTTTC.

The chain employs TRBV18 and TRBJ1-5, with D tentatively TRBD1 (5 bases). The CDR3 contains 12 residues. The germline V and J ends were trimmed by 2 bases and 7 bases, with 6 bases remaining between them. Germline CDR1 is KGHSH and CDR2 is LQKENI. CDR3 protein: CASSPGGQPQHF. CDR3 nucleotides: TGTGCCAGCTCACCAGGGGGGCAGCCCCAGCATTTT.

This clone was seen once. V usage is TRBV11-2 and J usage is TRBJ2-7, with 8 bases aligning to TRBD1. The junction had 5 bases not matched to a gene; V was cut back by 1 base and J by 3 bases. The CDR3 sequence is 15 residues long. Germline loops: CDR1 SGHAT, CDR2 FQNNGV. The CDR3 DNA reads as TGTGCCAGCAGCTTAGCTACGGGACAGGACTACGAGCAGTACTTC. Translated, it gives CASSLATGQDYEQYF.

This chain connects TRBV11-3 to TRBJ2-1; 9 bases line up with TRBD2. The V segment lost 3 bases and the J segment 2 bases; nucleotides outside the gene matches: 5. Germline loops: CDR1 SGHNT, CDR2 YENEEA. CDR3 length: 16 residues. The CDR3 protein is CASSLRRGGAYNEQFF. CDR3 in DNA: TGTGCCAGCAGCTTGCGGCGGGGGGGCGCCTACAATGAGCAGTTCTTC.